The 8 T cell receptor beta chains presented below share a single source sample, sequenced in a study of blood T cell repertoires in COVID-19. This table comes from immunoSEQ multiplex PCR, and its TCRdb copy is limited to in-frame clones, with some not included. The sample lists 90,000 to 150,000 clones, roughly 76% occurring once. Material for sequencing was peripheral blood. These TCRs come from a human donor in a cohort sampled during active COVID-19.

CDR3 coding DNA: TGTGCCAGCAGTTCCACAGGACAGATTTATAACTATGGCTACACCTTC. It translates to CASSSTGQIYNYGYTF. The chain carries TRBV27 and TRBJ1-2, with D perhaps TRBD1 (6 bases). CDR1 MNHEY and CDR2 SMNVEV come from the germline V gene (reference sequence). The V gene lost 4 bases and the J gene lost 1 base, with 16 bases spanning the gap. The CDR3 has 16 amino acids.

The chain joins TRBV11-3 to TRBJ1-3; D remains unclear. The length of the CDR3 is 15 residues. V was pared by 5 bases and J by 4 bases, with 15 bases between. Germline V gene sequence: CDR1 SGHNT, CDR2 YENEEA. The CDR3 coding sequence is TGTGCCAGCAGCCCCCAAATGAGGGCCGGAAACACCATATATTTT. This translates into CASSPQMRAGNTIYF.

The chain couples TRBV6-1 to TRBJ1-2; D gene ambiguous. This CDR3 region has 13 residues. V was cut by 2 bases and J by 3 bases, with 7 bases left in between. Germline V gene sequence: CDR1 MNHNS, CDR2 SASEGT. CDR3 coding DNA: TGTGCCAGCAGTGAAACCCGAGACTATGGCTACACCTTC. It is translated as CASSETRDYGYTF.

This rearrangement joins TRBV9 to TRBJ2-7; 11 nucleotides agree with TRBD2. Germline CDR1 and CDR2: SGDLS and YYNGEE. CDR3 length: 13 amino acids. Unmatched junction bases numbered 3, after V lost 4 bases and J lost 6 bases. DNA for the CDR3: TGTGCCAGCAGCCCTAGCGGGGGGTTCGAGCAGTACTTC. Translating it yields CASSPSGGFEQYF.

The chain couples TRBV29-1 to TRBJ2-1; 15 bases align to TRBD2. Germline V gene lookup returns CDR1 SQVTM and CDR2 ANQGSEA. The CDR3 totals 16 residues. With 5 bases clipped from V and 7 bases from J, the junction kept 9 bases outside the gene matches. The CDR3 reads CSVSGLAGGPGNEQFF. As DNA, the CDR3 is TGCAGCGTTTCTGGACTAGCGGGAGGGCCAGGTAATGAGCAGTTCTTC.

Only a few counts were recorded for this clone. J is TRBJ1-5 and V is TRBV7-2; 7 bases are a match to TRBD1. J was trimmed by 6 bases and V by 1 base; bases with no gene match: 3. The length of the CDR3 is 14 residues. The germline CDR1 and CDR2 sequences are SGHTA and FQGNSA. CDR3 coding DNA: TGTGCCAGCAGCTTAGGACAGGGAAGTCAGCCCCAGCATTTT. It codes for CASSLGQGSQPQHF.

This clone was observed a single time. This sequence joins TRBV4-1 and TRBJ2-7, with a weak D call TRBD2 (5 bases). The CDR3 spans 16 residues. Germline values: CDR1 MGHRA, CDR2 YSYEKL. Trimming cost V 2 bases and J 2 bases, with 16 bases left between them. Here the CDR3 DNA reads TGCGCCAGCAGCCAATTAGTAGGAGGACTCCCCTACGAGCAGTACTTC. Amino acid sequence: CASSQLVGGLPYEQYF.

This clone has more than one count but fewer than ten. The chain employs TRBV19 and TRBJ2-6, with a possible D match to TRBD2 (6 bases). There are 15 residues in the CDR3. Trimming took off 7 bases at V and 4 bases at J, with 14 bases between the two ends. The germline CDR1 and CDR2 sequences are LNHDA and SQIVND (reference sequence). The DNA of the CDR3 is TGTGCCAGTACCCCCGGGGGTTCGGGGGCCAACGTCCTGACTTTC. It translates to CASTPGGSGANVLTF.